This record covers a single TCR beta chain. Its specific antigen is unknown. Base quality data are lacking; no much larger clone is found one base away. Libraries came from the immunoSEQ multiplex PCR assay. TCRdb stores this immuneACCESS table with in-frame sequences only. Part of the clones is absent; in the studies checked, under half of the shortfall reflects unresolved V genes, and no reason is known for the rest. Here the sample has 100,000 or so clones; about 91% occur a single time. Approximately 3.4% of the sample is held by the ten biggest clonotypes. Germline trimming amounts to 5 bases on V and 4 bases on J, with 7 as the count of junction bases outside the gene matches. Including cysteine and phenylalanine, the CDR3 has 14 amino acids. Kept here is only the CDR3 DNA, which spans 42 bases and is read in frame from base 1. Per the germline V gene (reference sequence), SEHNR is the CDR1 and FQNEAQ is the CDR2.

These data originate in a study of T cell changes during pregnancy in multiple sclerosis (dated by TCRdb to the late 2010s). Background on the whole study: In women with multiple sclerosis, the researchers looked at how the T cell repertoire shifted as pregnancy progressed.

The sequence joins TRBV7-9 to TRBJ1-2, with 7 bases in between that match TRBD1. Material: peripheral blood, obtained in the second trimester of pregnancy. The clonotype originates from a female donor with multiple sclerosis, enrolled in a pregnancy study. The CDR3 in this case is CASSPDRVGYGYTF. At the DNA level, the sequence is TGTGCCAGCAGCCCCGACAGGGTAGGCTATGGCTACACCTTC.